In its sample, the clone carrying this T cell receptor beta chain was seen a few times. TCRdb's table, derived via immunoSEQ multiplex PCR, lists solely in-frame clones and lacks some. The sample lists 62,000 or so clones, about 89% occurring once. The record originates from a study of technical replicates of blood from a handful of donors. With V trimmed by 5 bases and J by 5 bases, 12 bases remained unmatched. CDR1 KGHSH and CDR2 LQKENI come from the germline V gene. The CDR3 sequence is 15 residues long. This TCR was sampled from a human donor in good health. Some clones in this sample may be carry-over from other donors' samples. Sequenced sample: PBMCs. The chain combines TRBV18 with TRBJ2-7; 7 nucleotides line up with TRBD1. DNA for the CDR3: TGTGCCAGCTCATATCAATCGACAGGGACCGACGAGCAGTACTTC. Translated: CASSYQSTGTDEQYF.